The 20 T cell receptor beta chains reported below all come from one sample, sequenced in a study of high-grade serous ovarian cancer treatment subgroups. Tumor tissue was taken before any definitive surgery or chemotherapy was given. Repertoires were generated with immunoSEQ multiplex PCR, while TCRdb's copy carries only in-frame clones and drops some. The table lists several thousand clones, about 75% of them singletons. What was sequenced was tumor tissue. The receptors shown here come from a human patient with high-grade serous ovarian cancer.

The chain carries TRBV2 and TRBJ2-1, with 8 nucleotides matching TRBD1. The germline CDR1 and CDR2 sequences are SNHLY and FYNNEI. The junction had 8 bases not matched to a gene; V was cut back by 4 bases and J by 6 bases. The CDR3 is 15 amino acids. The CDR3 nucleotides are TGTGCCAGCAGTGGACAGGGGCTAGTGGTCAATGAGCAGTTCTTC. This translates into CASSGQGLVVNEQFF.

The rearrangement uses TRBV7-8 and TRBJ1-5; D is unresolved. V was shortened by 0 bases and J by 6 bases, with 3 bases between the two germline ends. CDR1 is SGHVS and CDR2 is FQNEAQ in the germline V gene. CDR3 size: 12 residues. For the CDR3, the DNA is TGTGCCAGCAGCTTAGCCGGTCAGCCCCAGCATTTT. Residues: CASSLAGQPQHF.

The rearrangement links TRBV19 to TRBJ2-6; 12 bases fit TRBD1. J lost 1 base, V lost 8 bases, and 3 bases had no gene match. The CDR3 totals 16 residues. From germline, CDR1 is LNHDA and CDR2 SQIVND (reference sequence). CDR3 nucleotides: TGTGCCAGTTGGGACAGGGGGCGTTCTGGGGCCAACGTCCTGACTTTC. Amino acids: CASWDRGRSGANVLTF.

The V call is TRBV7-2, the J call TRBJ2-3; D remains ambiguous. Germline V gene sequence: CDR1 SGHTA, CDR2 FQGNSA. The ends were cut back, 7 bases at V and 3 bases at J, with 17 bases in the middle. This CDR3 is built from 15 residues. CDR3 in amino acids: CASTDNRVGTDTQYF. Written as DNA, the CDR3 is TGTGCCAGCACCGACAACCGGGTTGGGACAGATACGCAGTATTTT.

The chain links TRBV28 to TRBJ2-7; D tentatively fits TRBD1 or TRBD2 (5 bases each). Trimming pared 5 bases from V and 4 bases from J, leaving 12 bases between. The CDR3 is 13 amino acids. Germline V gives CDR1 MDHEN, CDR2 SYDVKM. The CDR3 reads CASSPGTKYEQYV. The CDR3 DNA reads as TGTGCCAGCAGTCCCGGGACCAAATACGAGCAGTACGTC.

This sequence joins TRBV10-3 and TRBJ2-7; 9 bases line up with TRBD1. This CDR3 region has 14 residues. The J segment lost 3 bases and the V segment lost 4 bases, leaving 4 bases of the junction unmatched. The germline gives CDR1 ENHRY, CDR2 SYGVKD. CDR3 sequence reads: CAISGGDRVYEQYF. The CDR3 DNA reads TGTGCCATCAGTGGGGGGGACAGGGTCTACGAGCAGTACTTC.

A single count supports this clone. The chain combines TRBV9 with TRBJ2-3; maybe TRBD1 (6 bases). Germline V gene data show CDR1 as SGDLS and CDR2 as YYNGEE. The V end lost 4 bases, the J end lost 5 bases, and 14 bases lay between the germline ends. The CDR3 loop spans 14 amino acids. This CDR3 reads CASSLTGAGDTQYF. For the CDR3, the DNA is TGTGCCAGCAGCTTGACAGGAGCAGGAGATACGCAGTATTTT.

The J gene is TRBJ2-3, the V gene TRBV7-9; 9 bases match TRBD2. The V and J ends lost 3 bases and 6 bases, in that order; junction bases with no gene match: 7. Germline values: CDR1 SEHNR, CDR2 FQNEAQ (reference sequence). CDR3 length: 15 residues. Written as DNA, the CDR3 is TGTGCCAGCAGCTTTTTAGCGGGGGAGGGGGATACGCAGTATTTT. Residues: CASSFLAGEGDTQYF. Full variable domain (rest looked up from reference TRBV7-9 and TRBJ2-3): DTGVSQNPRHKITKRGQNVTFRCDPISEHNRLYWYRQTLGQGPEFLTYFQNEAQLEKSRLLSDRFSAERPKGSFSTLEIQRTEQGDSAMYLCASSFLAGEGDTQYFGPGTRLTVL.

The chain has TRBV7-2 and TRBJ2-2; D gene uncertain. With 4 bases removed from V and 7 bases from J, the gap between germline ends came to 13 bases. Germline CDR1 and CDR2: SGHTA and FQGNSA. This CDR3 is built from 14 residues. The CDR3: CASSSRPLVGELFF. The CDR3 coding sequence is TGTGCCAGCAGCTCCCGACCCCTCGTCGGGGAGCTGTTTTTT.

The rearrangement uses TRBV5-1 and TRBJ2-1; no firm D call. This CDR3 comprises 14 residues. Trimming took 1 base from V and 6 from J, leaving 11 bases between them. The germline V gene encodes CDR1 SGHRS and CDR2 YFSETQ. The CDR3 protein is CASSLYSSGNEQFF. CDR3 DNA: TGCGCCAGCAGCTTGTACTCGTCCGGCAATGAGCAGTTCTTC.

V is TRBV6-6 and J is TRBJ1-2; no reliable D call. The CDR3 totals 14 residues. The V end was cut by 5 bases, the J end by 0 bases, with 10 bases between. Germline values: CDR1 MNHNY, CDR2 SVGAGI (reference sequence). The CDR3 here is CASSIRNSNYGYTF. DNA of the CDR3: TGTGCCAGCAGTATCCGCAACTCTAACTATGGCTACACCTTC.

The J gene is TRBJ2-1, the V gene TRBV7-9; a possible D gene is TRBD1 (6 bases). CDR3 length equals 15 residues. V lost 4 bases and J lost 6, with 16 bases in between. Germline CDR1 is SEHNR and CDR2 is FQNEAQ (reference sequence). The CDR3 DNA follows: TGTGCCAGCAGCTCCCTAGACAGGCTCCTCAATGAGCAGTTCTTC. It encodes CASSSLDRLLNEQFF. Variable domain in full (rest from reference TRBV7-9 and TRBJ2-1): DTGVSQNPRHKITKRGQNVTFRCDPISEHNRLYWYRQTLGQGPEFLTYFQNEAQLEKSRLLSDRFSAERPKGSFSTLEIQRTEQGDSAMYLCASSSLDRLLNEQFFGPGTRLTVL.

Remarks on this clone: The same CDR3 can be traced to other DNA sequences in this sample. J is TRBJ2-5 and V is TRBV15; D is perhaps TRBD1 (8 bases). V was cut by 4 bases and J by 5 bases, with 17 bases left in between. The CDR3 contains 15 residues. Germline loops: CDR1 LNHNV, CDR2 YYDKDF (reference sequence). Written as DNA, the CDR3 is TGTGCCACCAGCACCGACAGGGGAGGGCAGGAGACCCAGTACTTC. Amino acids: CATSTDRGGQETQYF.

The V and J genes are TRBV6-5 and TRBJ1-1; D may be TRBD1 (6 bases). V lost 4 bases to trimming and J lost 0 bases, with 9 bases between them. CDR3 length: 14 amino acids. Germline lookup yields CDR1 MNHEY and CDR2 SVGAGI. In DNA, the CDR3 is TGTGCCAGCAGTTCCGGGACAATGAACACTGAAGCTTTCTTT. This sequence encodes CASSSGTMNTEAFF.

The chain employs TRBV18 and TRBJ2-2; TRBD1 agrees at 7 bases. Germline V gives CDR1 KGHSH, CDR2 LQKENI. J was trimmed by 2 bases and V by 6 bases; bases with no gene match: 6. CDR3 length: 15 amino acids. The CDR3 nucleotides are TGTGCCAGCTCCGTGAACAGGGGAAACACCGGGGAGCTGTTTTTT. Translating gives CASSVNRGNTGELFF.

V and J are TRBV10-2 and TRBJ1-1; no clear D. Per germline, CDR1 WSHSY and CDR2 SAAADI. CDR3 size: 14 residues. Deletions cut 5 bases from V and 6 bases from J, with 16 bases between. CDR3: CASSNLRSASEAFF. The CDR3 DNA reads TGCGCCAGCAGTAATTTAAGGTCAGCCTCTGAAGCTTTCTTT.

This chain uses TRBV15 with TRBJ2-7; possibly TRBD1 for D (5 bases). CDR1 is LNHNV and CDR2 is YYDKDF in the germline V gene (reference sequence). Trimming removed 0 bases from V and 7 bases from J, with 16 bases in between. The CDR3 covers 15 residues. DNA for the CDR3: TGTGCCACCAGCAGAGAAGGGCAGGGATATATAGAGCAGTACTTC. The encoded protein is CATSREGQGYIEQYF. Filled out from reference TRBV15 and TRBJ2-7, the complete variable domain reads DAMVIQNPRYQVTQFGKPVTLSCSQTLNHNVMYWYQQKSSQAPKLLFHYYDKDFNNEADTPDNFQSRRPNTSFCFLDIRSPGLGDTAMYLCATSREGQGYIEQYFGPGTRLTVT.

The chain carries TRBV5-1 and TRBJ1-3; 7 bases map to TRBD1. Germline V gives CDR1 SGHRS, CDR2 YFSETQ. Germline trimming cut 4 bases from V and 3 bases from J; bases unmatched to any gene: 4. The CDR3 covers 14 residues. CDR3 amino acids: CASSNRDSGNTIYF. CDR3 nucleotides: TGCGCCAGCAGCAACCGGGACAGTGGAAACACCATATATTTT.

The chain employs TRBV5-4 and TRBJ2-7; the D is unclear. Germline CDR1 SGHNT, CDR2 YYREEE (reference sequence). Trimming left V 0 bases short and J 0 bases short, with 10 bases between. The CDR3 extends over 15 amino acids. The CDR3 coding sequence is TGTGCCAGCAGCTTGGCCGGGCCGAGCTCCTACGAGCAGTACTTC. This codes for CASSLAGPSSYEQYF.

The count of this clone is one. The gene calls are TRBV10-2 and TRBJ1-4; 9 bases agree with TRBD1. CDR1 and CDR2 (germline): WSHSY, SAAADI. This CDR3 contains 14 residues. The V gene end was trimmed by 5 bases and the J gene end by 8 bases; junction bases not matched to a gene: 6. The CDR3 protein is CASSNTGGLEKLFF. DNA for the CDR3: TGCGCCAGCAGTAACACAGGGGGCCTCGAAAAACTGTTTTTT.